These 6 T cell receptor beta chains originate from one sample sequenced in a study of early T cells in non-severe SARS-CoV-2 infection. TCRdb used MiXCR to reprocess the 5' RACE reads, holding one entry per CDR3 protein. The sample lists about 56,000 distinct CDR3 sequences, 10% occurring once. Sequencing was carried out using whole blood. The source of these receptors is an adult who was a healthcare worker with PCR-confirmed SARS-CoV-2 infection or an uninfected control (not recorded which).

This clonotype was observed many times. The chain uses TRBV2 and TRBJ2-7; TRBD2 matches at 8 bases. V was pared by 3 bases and J by 3 bases, with 10 bases of the junction left unmatched. Germline-derived CDR1 and CDR2 are SNHLY and FYNNEI. CDR3 length: 16 amino acids. CDR3 residues: CASSDHQAGEDYEQYF. CDR3 DNA: TGTGCCAGCAGTGATCACCAAGCGGGAGAAGACTACGAGCAGTACTTC.

This clonotype was seen at least ten times. The gene calls are TRBV11-2 and TRBJ2-7; 10 positions agree with TRBD2. The germline CDR1 and CDR2 sequences are SGHAT and FQNNGV. V trimming: 2 bases; J trimming: 4 bases; junction bases outside the gene matches: 5. This CDR3 comprises 15 residues. CDR3 in amino acids: CASSLQAGGAYEQYF. CDR3 in DNA: TGTGCCAGCAGCTTACAAGCGGGAGGGGCGTACGAGCAGTACTTC. The full variable domain, completed using reference TRBV11-2 and TRBJ2-7, is EAGVAQSPRYKIIEKRQSVAFWCNPISGHATLYWYQQILGQGPKLLIQFQNNGVVDDSQLPKDRFSAERLKGVDSTLKIQPAKLEDSAVYLCASSLQAGGAYEQYFGPGTRLTVT.

In regard to this clonotype: One junction end does not reproduce the germline sequence, and a read error may be involved. The chain couples TRBV7-7 to TRBJ2-5; 9 bases are a match to TRBD1. This CDR3 region has 15 residues. The germline V gene encodes CDR1 SSHAT and CDR2 FNYEAQ (reference sequence). CDR3 nucleotides: TGTGCTAGCACCCCCGGGACAGGGATCCAAGAGACCCAGTACTTC. It is translated as CASTPGTGIQETQYF.

This clonotype has ten or more counts. The chain is built from TRBV27 and TRBJ2-1, with D perhaps TRBD1 (7 bases). The CDR3 contains 14 residues. The V end lost 6 bases, the J end lost 8 bases, and 17 bases lay between the germline ends. Germline CDR1 reads MNHEY; CDR2 reads SMNVEV (reference sequence). The DNA for the CDR3 is TGTGCCAGCAGCCTGACAGGGACTTGGGATGAGCAGTTCTTC. Translation gives CASSLTGTWDEQFF.

The rearrangement uses TRBV6-5 and TRBJ2-3; D gene ambiguous. Trimming removed 5 bases from V and 11 bases from J, with 11 bases in between. Germline values: CDR1 MNHEY, CDR2 SVGAGI. The CDR3 contains 11 residues. The CDR3 region has the DNA TGTGCCAGCAGTGCACTGGGGAAGCAGTATTTT. This codes for CASSALGKQYF.

In its sample, this clonotype was seen many times. The J gene is TRBJ2-1, the V gene TRBV11-2, with D possibly matching TRBD2 (6 bases). The CDR3 is made up of 16 amino acids. CDR1 and CDR2 (germline): SGHAT, FQNNGV. V lost 0 bases and J lost 0, with 9 bases in between. CDR3 region: CASSLDPTSSYNEQFF. Here the CDR3 DNA reads TGTGCCAGCAGCTTAGATCCGACTAGCTCCTACAATGAGCAGTTCTTC.